One sample yielded the 32 T cell receptor beta chains listed below, sequenced in a study of blood T cell repertoires in COVID-19. The assay was immunoSEQ multiplex PCR, and TCRdb's table has in-frame clones only and misses some. The sample holds around 150,000 clones, 76% seen once. The sequenced sample was peripheral blood. These receptors all stem from a woman older than 75 with acute or convalescent COVID-19.

The chain has TRBV7-8 and TRBJ1-1; weak D call: TRBD1 (5 bases). Germline CDR1 reads SGHVS; CDR2 reads FQNEAQ. The CDR3 is 14 amino acids. V lost 0 bases and J 1 base, leaving 6 bases between the germline ends. The CDR3 region is CASSLATGNTEAFF. The CDR3 coding sequence is TGTGCCAGCAGCTTAGCAACAGGGAACACTGAAGCTTTCTTT.

The gene calls are TRBV2 and TRBJ1-5; no firm D call. CDR1 is SNHLY and CDR2 is FYNNEI in the germline V gene. This CDR3 contains 14 residues. V was trimmed by 6 bases and J by 2 bases, leaving 11 bases between them. The DNA for the CDR3 is TGTGCCAGCAGCCGCCGACAACGCAATCAGCCCCAGCATTTT. This gives the protein CASSRRQRNQPQHF.

This clone was recorded a few times. This sequence joins TRBV7-3 and TRBJ2-1; maybe TRBD1 (6 bases). CDR3 length: 15 amino acids. Germline CDR1 is SGHTA and CDR2 is FQGTGA. Trimming removed 5 bases at V and 7 bases at J, with 18 bases between. For the CDR3, the DNA is TGTGCCAGCAGCCCCGCCTCGACAGGCGGGAATGAGCAGTTCTTC. It is translated as CASSPASTGGNEQFF.

J is TRBJ2-7 and V is TRBV6-5; 10 bases are a match to TRBD1. This CDR3 has 16 residues. The junction had 6 bases not matched to a gene; V was cut back by 0 bases and J by 4 bases. Germline loops: CDR1 MNHEY, CDR2 SVGAGI. The CDR3 nucleotides read TGTGCCAGCAGTTACTCGCCGACAGGGGGCAGGTACGAGCAGTACTTC. Protein: CASSYSPTGGRYEQYF.

The chain combines TRBV7-3 with TRBJ1-2; D gene ambiguous. The CDR3 has 13 amino acids. V was cut by 5 bases and J by 7 bases, with 14 bases left in between. Germline lookup yields CDR1 SGHTA and CDR2 FQGTGA. The CDR3 nucleotides read TGTGCCAGCAGCCAGGACCGGGGTCGTGGCTACACCTTC. It codes for CASSQDRGRGYTF.

The chain joins TRBV9 to TRBJ1-2, with D hard to call. The CDR3 has 16 amino acids. V was clipped by 4 bases and J by 5 bases, with 21 bases between them. Germline CDR1 is SGDLS and CDR2 is YYNGEE. Written as DNA, the CDR3 is TGTGCCAGCAGCCCCGACGGACTTCGGACTGGGTATGGCTACACCTTC. This translates into CASSPDGLRTGYGYTF.

V usage is TRBV2 and J usage is TRBJ1-5; 8 bases match TRBD1. The germline CDR1 and CDR2 sequences are SNHLY and FYNNEI. V was clipped by 4 bases and J by 6 bases; unmatched bases: 8. The CDR3 has 15 residues. In DNA, the CDR3 is TGTGCCAGCAGTGGGGACAGGACCGTAGGTCAGCCCCAGCATTTT. This encodes CASSGDRTVGQPQHF. The complete variable domain, with remaining parts taken from reference TRBV2 and TRBJ1-5, reads EPEVTQTPSHQVTQMGQEVILRCVPISNHLYFYWYRQILGQKVEFLVSFYNNEISEKSEIFDDQFSVERPDGSNFTLKIRSTKLEDSAMYFCASSGDRTVGQPQHFGDGTRLSIL.

The V call is TRBV5-1, the J call TRBJ2-5, with 7 bases identical to TRBD1. The CDR3 is 14 amino acids. Germline-derived CDR1 and CDR2 are SGHRS and YFSETQ. With V trimmed by 1 base and J by 2 bases, 2 bases remained unmatched. The chain's CDR3 is CASSLRGQQETQYF. CDR3 coding DNA: TGCGCCAGCAGCTTGAGGGGACAGCAAGAGACCCAGTACTTC.

This clone came up a few times. The V and J genes are TRBV9 and TRBJ2-1, with D perhaps TRBD2 (5 bases). The V end lost 0 bases, the J end lost 6 bases, and 10 bases lay between the germline ends. CDR3 length: 14 residues. Per the germline V gene, CDR1 is SGDLS and CDR2 is YYNGEE. The CDR3 protein is CASSVALAVNEQFF. The CDR3 DNA reads as TGTGCCAGCAGCGTAGCGCTAGCAGTCAATGAGCAGTTCTTC. The complete variable domain, with remaining parts taken from reference TRBV9 and TRBJ2-1, reads DSGVTQTPKHLITATGQRVTLRCSPRSGDLSVYWYQQSLDQGLQFLIQYYNGEERAKGNILERFSAQQFPDLHSELNLSSLELGDSALYFCASSVALAVNEQFFGPGTRLTVL.

This chain uses TRBV3-1 (or the pseudogene TRBV3-2) with TRBJ1-5, with TRBD1 identical over 7 bases. The CDR3 has 15 amino acids. CDR1 is LGHDT, CDR2 YNNKEL, per germline (reference sequence). V lost 1 base, J lost 5 bases, and 5 bases stayed unmatched. The CDR3 DNA reads TGTGCCAGCAGCCAAGCGACAGGGAAGGATCAGCCCCAGCATTTT. Amino acids: CASSQATGKDQPQHF.

This clone was recorded a few times. This chain uses TRBV29-1 with TRBJ2-2; the match to TRBD2 covers 9 bases. V was pared by 4 bases and J by 2 bases, with 11 bases of the junction left unmatched. This CDR3 is built from 17 residues. Germline lookup yields CDR1 SQVTM and CDR2 ANQGSEA. The chain's CDR3 is CSVGFLAGTVNTGELFF. Here the CDR3 DNA reads TGCAGCGTTGGATTCCTAGCGGGAACAGTAAACACCGGGGAGCTGTTTTTT.

V and J are TRBV2 and TRBJ1-5, with D unresolved. Germline values: CDR1 SNHLY, CDR2 FYNNEI. This CDR3 spans 13 amino acids. V shed 8 bases and J shed 0 bases, with 8 bases lying between them. The CDR3 region has the DNA TGTGCCAGCTTACAAGATAGCAATCAGCCCCAGCATTTT. This gives the protein CASLQDSNQPQHF. The entire variable domain, with the rest obtained from reference TRBV2 and TRBJ1-5, is as follows: EPEVTQTPSHQVTQMGQEVILRCVPISNHLYFYWYRQILGQKVEFLVSFYNNEISEKSEIFDDQFSVERPDGSNFTLKIRSTKLEDSAMYFCASLQDSNQPQHFGDGTRLSIL.

The chain carries TRBV9 and TRBJ2-2; tentative D call: TRBD2 (5 bases). CDR3 length equals 16 residues. Trimming cost V 2 bases and J 5 bases, with 16 bases left between them. Germline V gene sequence: CDR1 SGDLS, CDR2 YYNGEE. Here the CDR3 reads CASSVGLTDRTGELFF. CDR3 DNA sequence: TGTGCCAGCAGCGTTGGACTTACGGACCGGACCGGGGAGCTGTTTTTT.

This clone was counted once. The V and J genes are TRBV5-4 and TRBJ1-5; weak D call: TRBD1 (5 bases). CDR3 length: 13 amino acids. V was pared by 4 bases and J by 3 bases, with 8 bases between. The germline gives CDR1 SGHNT, CDR2 YYREEE (reference sequence). In DNA form, the CDR3 reads TGTGCCAGCAGCCCGACAGACAATCAGCCCCAGCATTTT. It translates to CASSPTDNQPQHF.

The chain links TRBV25-1 to TRBJ2-7; TRBD2 matches 10 bases. Trimming cost V 3 bases and J 6 bases; bases outside gene matches: 2. Germline-derived CDR1 and CDR2 are MGHDK and SYGVNS. The length of the CDR3 is 13 residues. The CDR3 here is CASSEIAGGEQYF. CDR3 bases: TGTGCCAGCAGTGAGATAGCGGGAGGCGAGCAGTACTTC.

This chain links TRBV14 with TRBJ1-2; D remains unclear. Germline lookup yields CDR1 SGHDN and CDR2 FVKESK. CDR3 length: 14 residues. Trimming stripped 2 bases from V and 7 bases from J, with 14 bases between. The CDR3 DNA is TGTGCCAGCAGCCAACGGGGTTGGTTGGCTGGCTACACCTTC. This sequence encodes CASSQRGWLAGYTF.

This chain connects TRBV5-1 to TRBJ2-5; D is perhaps TRBD1 (6 bases). In germline, CDR1 is SGHRS, CDR2 YFSETQ. Trimming took off 4 bases at V and 1 base at J, with 11 bases between the two ends. This CDR3 spans 14 amino acids. The CDR3 DNA is TGCGCCAGCAGCGACTCACAGGGCCAAGAGACCCAGTACTTC. Its protein product is CASSDSQGQETQYF.

The V and J genes are TRBV20-1 and TRBJ1-2; no reliable D call. Between the trimmed V and J ends, which lost 2 bases and 7 bases, there was a span of 8 bases. Germline CDR1 DFQATT, CDR2 SNEGSKA (reference sequence). The CDR3 length is 11 residues. The CDR3 sequence is CSARYRSGYTF. Here the CDR3 DNA reads TGCAGTGCTAGATACAGAAGTGGCTACACCTTC.

This clone has a single count. The J gene is TRBJ2-1, the V gene TRBV7-9; 9 bases are a match to TRBD2. The CDR3 extends over 16 amino acids. Looked up from germline, CDR1 is SEHNR and CDR2 is FQNEAQ (reference sequence). Trimming took 1 base from V and 0 from J; bases not matched to a gene: 1. The CDR3 sequence: CASSLVSGSSYNEQFF. CDR3 coding DNA: TGTGCCAGCAGCTTAGTTAGCGGGAGCTCCTACAATGAGCAGTTCTTC.

J is TRBJ1-3 and V is TRBV30; the match to TRBD1 covers 9 bases. The CDR3 consists of 12 residues. Germline CDR1 and CDR2: GTSNPN and SVGIG (reference sequence). V shed 5 bases, J shed 4 bases, and the junction held 0 bases outside the gene matches. Here the CDR3 DNA reads TGTGCCTGGGGACAGGGGGGAAACACCATATATTTT. Protein product: CAWGQGGNTIYF.

This clone was detected only a few times. The rearrangement links TRBV19 to TRBJ2-7, with 13 bases that match TRBD2. CDR3 length: 14 residues. The germline V gene has CDR1 LNHDA and CDR2 SQIVND (reference sequence). The V gene end was trimmed by 5 bases and the J gene end by 4 bases; junction bases not matched to a gene: 2. The DNA for the CDR3 is TGTGCCAGTAGTGGACTAGCGGGAGTTTACGAGCAGTACTTC. Translated: CASSGLAGVYEQYF. The full variable domain, its missing parts supplied by reference TRBV19 and TRBJ2-7, is DGGITQSPKYLFRKEGQNVTLSCEQNLNHDAMYWYRQDPGQGLRLIYYSQIVNDFQKGDIAEGYSVSREKKESFPLTVTSAQKNPTAFYLCASSGLAGVYEQYFGPGTRLTVT.

The rearrangement uses TRBV9 and TRBJ1-1; the D gene is possibly TRBD1 (5 bases). The germline CDR1 and CDR2 sequences are SGDLS and YYNGEE. The CDR3 has 16 residues. Trimming cost V 0 bases and J 3 bases, with 15 bases left between them. The DNA of the CDR3 is TGTGCCAGCAGCGTAGGTACAGGTACGGTGTACACTGAAGCTTTCTTT. Protein sequence: CASSVGTGTVYTEAFF.

The chain is built from TRBV29-1 and TRBJ1-1; TRBD1 agrees at 8 bases. The CDR3 has 14 amino acids. J gave up 5 bases and V 5 bases, and 10 bases lay outside the gene matches. Germline CDR1 and CDR2: SQVTM and ANQGSEA. The CDR3 nucleotides are TGCAGCGTTAAGGCCCGGACAGGGTTTACTGAAGCTTTCTTT. Its translation is CSVKARTGFTEAFF.

The CDR3 coding sequence is TGTGCCTGGAAACAGGGTTCTGAAGCTTTCTTT. It yields the protein CAWKQGSEAFF. V gene TRBV30 combines with J gene TRBJ1-1, with a tentative D call TRBD1 (6 bases). The CDR3 is 11 amino acids. From germline, CDR1 is GTSNPN and CDR2 SVGIG (reference sequence). Trimming cost V 4 bases and J 6 bases, with 9 bases left between them.

The chain uses TRBV7-2 and TRBJ2-5, with 8 nucleotides matching TRBD1. The CDR3 consists of 14 residues. J lost 5 bases, V lost 3 bases, and 5 bases had no gene match. Germline loops: CDR1 SGHTA, CDR2 FQGNSA. The DNA for the CDR3 is TGTGCCAGCAGCTTTTCAGGGGGCTTGGAGACCCAGTACTTC. It encodes CASSFSGGLETQYF.

The chain links TRBV2 to TRBJ1-1; D gene uncertain. The CDR3 contains 13 residues. Trimming stripped 0 bases from V and 11 bases from J, with 13 bases between. CDR1 is SNHLY, CDR2 FYNNEI, per germline. Here the CDR3 reads CASSEAPRTGAFF. DNA for the CDR3: TGTGCCAGCAGTGAAGCGCCCCGGACGGGGGCTTTCTTT.

V and J are TRBV13 and TRBJ1-2; possibly TRBD1 for D (5 bases). Trimming cost V 1 base and J 8 bases, with 11 bases left between them. The CDR3 has 13 residues. Germline CDR1 PRHDT, CDR2 FYEKMQ (reference sequence). CDR3 coding DNA: TGTGCCAGCAGCTTAGCCAGGGCAGACGGCTACACCTTC. It translates to CASSLARADGYTF. Drawing the rest from reference TRBV13 and TRBJ1-2, the complete variable domain is AAGVIQSPRHLIKEKRETATLKCYPIPRHDTVYWYQQGPGQDPQFLISFYEKMQSDKGSIPDRFSAQQFSDYHSELNMSSLELGDSALYFCASSLARADGYTFGSGTRLTVV.

This sequence joins TRBV9 and TRBJ1-3; D not resolved. Germline V gene sequence: CDR1 SGDLS, CDR2 YYNGEE. V shed 2 bases and J shed 2 bases, with 5 bases lying between them. CDR3 length: 13 amino acids. CDR3 bases: TGTGCCAGCAGCGTCCAGGCTGGAAACACCATATATTTT. As protein: CASSVQAGNTIYF.

In nucleotides, the CDR3 is TGTGCCAGCTCACACTCTAGCGGGAGCTCCTACGAGCAGTACTTC. It encodes CASSHSSGSSYEQYF. The V and J genes are TRBV18 and TRBJ2-7; 10 nucleotides align to TRBD2. V was pared by 4 bases and J by 0 bases, with 3 bases of the junction left unmatched. The CDR3 sequence is 15 residues long. Germline CDR1 is KGHSH and CDR2 is LQKENI.

This chain links TRBV2 with TRBJ1-1; D is ambiguous. Deletions cut 0 bases from V and 5 bases from J, with 10 bases between. The CDR3 sequence is 14 residues long. The germline CDR1 and CDR2 sequences are SNHLY and FYNNEI. CDR3 sequence reads: CASSEALRGTEAFF. The CDR3 nucleotides are TGTGCCAGCAGTGAAGCGCTTCGAGGGACTGAAGCTTTCTTT.

The chain employs TRBV6-5 and TRBJ1-3, with D unclear. V dropped 6 bases and J dropped 0 bases, with 12 bases sitting between them. CDR1 and CDR2 from the germline V gene are MNHEY and SVGAGI. The CDR3 runs to 15 residues. The CDR3 bases are TGTGCCAGCAGGCCGGGTGGCTACTCTGGAAACACCATATATTTT. Protein: CASRPGGYSGNTIYF.

J is TRBJ1-5 and V is TRBV6-4, with 7 bases aligning to TRBD1. The J segment lost 0 bases and the V segment lost 2 bases, leaving 10 bases of the junction unmatched. The CDR3 is made up of 18 amino acids. Germline assignment: CDR1 MRHNA and CDR2 SNTAGT. The chain's CDR3 is CASSDSTGVGYSNQPQHF. The CDR3 nucleotides read TGTGCCAGCAGTGACAGCACAGGGGTGGGATATAGCAATCAGCCCCAGCATTTT.